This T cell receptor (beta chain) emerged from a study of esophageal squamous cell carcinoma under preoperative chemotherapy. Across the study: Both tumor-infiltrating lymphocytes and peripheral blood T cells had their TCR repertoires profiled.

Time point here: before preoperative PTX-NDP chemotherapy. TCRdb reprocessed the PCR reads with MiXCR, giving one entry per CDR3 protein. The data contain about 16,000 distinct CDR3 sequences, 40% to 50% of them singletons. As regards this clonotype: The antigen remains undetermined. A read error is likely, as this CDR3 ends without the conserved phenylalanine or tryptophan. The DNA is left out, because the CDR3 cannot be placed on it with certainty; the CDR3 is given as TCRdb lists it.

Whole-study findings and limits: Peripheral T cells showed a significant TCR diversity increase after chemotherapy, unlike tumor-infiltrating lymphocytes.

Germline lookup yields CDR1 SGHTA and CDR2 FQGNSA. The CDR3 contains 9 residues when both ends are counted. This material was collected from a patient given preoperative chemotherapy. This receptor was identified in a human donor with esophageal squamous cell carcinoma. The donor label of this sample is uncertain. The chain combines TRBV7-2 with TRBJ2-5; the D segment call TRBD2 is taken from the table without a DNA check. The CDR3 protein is CASSLRRVP.